This passage covers 2 T cell receptor beta chains from one sample sequenced in a study of blood T cell repertoires in COVID-19. Clones were read by immunoSEQ multiplex PCR, and TCRdb kept only the in-frame ones, dropping some. Found here are over 50,000 clones, approximately 80% of them singletons; the top ten hold roughly 5%. Sequencing input: peripheral blood. These TCRs come from an older man with acute or convalescent COVID-19.

This clone was detected a few times. The chain recombines TRBV2 with TRBJ2-2, with D perhaps TRBD1 (6 bases). Germline CDR1 and CDR2: SNHLY and FYNNEI. CDR3 length: 14 amino acids. Trimming shortened V by 7 bases and J by 5 bases, and 14 bases separated the two germline ends. Here the CDR3 reads CASTVRGTTGELFF. Written as DNA, the CDR3 is TGTGCCAGCACGGTCAGGGGAACAACCGGGGAGCTGTTTTTT. The variable domain in full, completed from reference TRBV2 and TRBJ2-2, reads EPEVTQTPSHQVTQMGQEVILRCVPISNHLYFYWYRQILGQKVEFLVSFYNNEISEKSEIFDDQFSVERPDGSNFTLKIRSTKLEDSAMYFCASTVRGTTGELFFGEGSRLTVL.

The V call is TRBV5-4, the J call TRBJ1-1; D may be TRBD1 (5 bases). The CDR3 covers 13 residues. The V end was cut by 1 base, the J end by 6 bases, with 10 bases between. Germline CDR1 reads SGHNT; CDR2 reads YYREEE (reference sequence). The CDR3 is CASSLRQGPEAFF. For the CDR3, the DNA is TGTGCCAGCAGCTTGAGGCAGGGTCCTGAAGCTTTCTTT.